This T cell receptor beta chain emerged from a study of vaccination and CD4 T cells after COVID-19. Whole-study findings and limits: Researchers report that a median about 89% of reactive clones in convalescent patients surfaced only post-vaccination.

In germline, CDR1 is DFQATT, CDR2 SNEGSKA (reference sequence). The CDR3 has 16 amino acids. Losses at the gene ends were 6 bases for V and 0 bases for J; bases not matched to a gene: 13. Oncomine TCR Beta short-read sequencing was applied to DNA from cultured CD4+ T cells. Cultures of CD4+ T cells served as the source for extracting genomic DNA. TCRdb reanalysed the PCR reads using MiXCR and keeps one entry per CDR3 protein. The sample includes roughly 10,000 distinct CDR3 sequences, less than 35% of them seen just once. This clonotype was seen a few times. Its specificity is not known. Treatment given: approximately 9-day PBMC culture with coronavirus spike peptide pools or control peptides (ViraFEST assay). Gathering of the CD4+ T cells, from the unexposed donor, took place before the COVID-19 pandemic (2011-2018). Wells that each held roughly 2 million PBMCs were cultured with roughly 9.8 IU/ml IL-2 and approximately 9.6 ug/ml peptide pools. Half the medium was replaced with fresh IL-2 medium on days 3 and 7. Probes of unexposed-donor CD4+ T cells used SARS-CoV-2 S/N and four cold-coronavirus spikes (cells permitting).

The sample taken for sequencing was CD4+ T cells from blood, cultured in vitro. V usage is TRBV20-1 and J usage is TRBJ1-2; 7 bases are a match to TRBD1. The receptor was derived from a human donor in good health. CDR3 bases: TGCAGTGCAATGGGGACAGCTGGGCTAGCTAACTATGGCTACACCTTC. It encodes CSAMGTAGLANYGYTF.